This TCR beta chain appears in the sequencing data of a study of identical twins. The V gene's germline CDR1 is LGHNA and CDR2 YNFKEQ. V shed 2 bases and J shed 7 bases, with 9 bases lying between them. The CDR3 length is 12 residues. TCRdb re-analysed the 5' RACE reads in MiXCR, keeping a single row per CDR3 protein. The sample carries some 300,000 distinct CDR3 sequences, approximately 13% recorded once. These same records also appear under a second study, on yellow fever vaccine responses in identical twins. From that paper: It has been reported that, in twins, the vaccine T cell response seemed partly convergent and partly personalized.

The source material was CD8+ T cells sorted from blood. This chain connects TRBV4-2 to TRBJ2-7; D gene uncertain. This receptor was obtained from a woman aged 18-29 years in good health. The CDR3 is CASSQFLGEQYF. In DNA form, the CDR3 reads TGTGCCAGCAGCCAATTCCTCGGGGAGCAGTACTTC.